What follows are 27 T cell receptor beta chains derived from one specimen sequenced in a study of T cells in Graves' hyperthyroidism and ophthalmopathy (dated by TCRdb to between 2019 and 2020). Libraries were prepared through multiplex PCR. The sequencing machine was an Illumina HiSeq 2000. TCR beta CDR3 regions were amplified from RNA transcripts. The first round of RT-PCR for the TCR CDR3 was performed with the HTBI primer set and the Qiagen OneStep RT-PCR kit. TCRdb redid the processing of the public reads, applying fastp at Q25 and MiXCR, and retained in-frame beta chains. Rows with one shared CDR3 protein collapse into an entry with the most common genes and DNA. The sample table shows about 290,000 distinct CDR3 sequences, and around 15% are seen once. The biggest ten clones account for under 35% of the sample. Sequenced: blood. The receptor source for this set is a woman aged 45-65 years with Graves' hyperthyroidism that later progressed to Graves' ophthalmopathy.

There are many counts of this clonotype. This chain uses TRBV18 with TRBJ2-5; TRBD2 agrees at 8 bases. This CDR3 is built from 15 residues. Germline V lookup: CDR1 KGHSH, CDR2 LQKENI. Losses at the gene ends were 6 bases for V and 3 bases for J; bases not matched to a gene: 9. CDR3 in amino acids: CASSYTSGGKETQYF. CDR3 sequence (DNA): TGTGCCAGCTCCTACACTAGCGGAGGAAAAGAGACCCAGTACTTC.

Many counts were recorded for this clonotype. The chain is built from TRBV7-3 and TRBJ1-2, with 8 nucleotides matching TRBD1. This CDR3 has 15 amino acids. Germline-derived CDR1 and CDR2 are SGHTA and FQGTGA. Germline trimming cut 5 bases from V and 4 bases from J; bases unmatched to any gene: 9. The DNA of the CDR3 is TGTGCCAGCAGCATGACAGGGGTATCGGGCTATGGCTACACCTTC. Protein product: CASSMTGVSGYGYTF.

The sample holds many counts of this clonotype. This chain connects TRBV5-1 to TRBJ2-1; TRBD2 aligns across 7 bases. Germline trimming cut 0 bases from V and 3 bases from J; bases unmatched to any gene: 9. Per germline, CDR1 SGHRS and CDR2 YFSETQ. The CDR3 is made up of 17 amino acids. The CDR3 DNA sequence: TGCGCCAGCAGCTTGGTGGGCGGGAGCTATCACTACAATGAGCAGTTCTTC. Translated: CASSLVGGSYHYNEQFF.

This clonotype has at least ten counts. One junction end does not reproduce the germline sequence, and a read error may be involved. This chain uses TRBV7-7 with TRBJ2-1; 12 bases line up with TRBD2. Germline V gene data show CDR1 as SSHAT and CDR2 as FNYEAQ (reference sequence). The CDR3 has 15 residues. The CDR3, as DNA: TGTGCTAGCAGCTTACGACTAGCGGGAGACAATGAGCAGTTCTTC. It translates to CASSLRLAGDNEQFF.

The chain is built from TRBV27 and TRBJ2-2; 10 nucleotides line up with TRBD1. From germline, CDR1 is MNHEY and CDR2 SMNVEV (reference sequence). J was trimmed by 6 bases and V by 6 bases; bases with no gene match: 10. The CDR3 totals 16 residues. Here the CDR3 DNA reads TGTGCCAGCAGGTCGGAGACAGGGGGCGCGGCCGGGGAGCTGTTTTTT. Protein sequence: CASRSETGGAAGELFF.

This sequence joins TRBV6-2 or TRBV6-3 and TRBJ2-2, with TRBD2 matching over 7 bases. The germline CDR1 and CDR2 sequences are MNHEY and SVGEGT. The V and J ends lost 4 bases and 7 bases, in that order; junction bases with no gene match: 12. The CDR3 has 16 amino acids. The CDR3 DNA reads TGTGCCAGCAGTTTCCTCCCCGGGGGGAATAACGGGGAGCTGTTTTTT. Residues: CASSFLPGGNNGELFF.

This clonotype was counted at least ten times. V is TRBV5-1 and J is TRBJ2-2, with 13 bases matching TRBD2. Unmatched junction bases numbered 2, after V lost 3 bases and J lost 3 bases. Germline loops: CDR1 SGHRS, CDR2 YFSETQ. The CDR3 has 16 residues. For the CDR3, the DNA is TGCGCCAGCAGCTCGGGACTAGCGGGGTACACCGGGGAGCTGTTTTTT. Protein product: CASSSGLAGYTGELFF.

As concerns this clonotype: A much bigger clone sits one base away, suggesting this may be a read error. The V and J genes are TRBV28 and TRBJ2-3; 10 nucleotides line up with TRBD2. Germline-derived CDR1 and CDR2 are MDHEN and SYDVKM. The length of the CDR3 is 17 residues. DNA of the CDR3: TGTACCAGCACCTTGGCGAGGCTAGCGGGAGAATTTGATACGCAGTATTTT. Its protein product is CTSTLARLAGEFDTQYF.

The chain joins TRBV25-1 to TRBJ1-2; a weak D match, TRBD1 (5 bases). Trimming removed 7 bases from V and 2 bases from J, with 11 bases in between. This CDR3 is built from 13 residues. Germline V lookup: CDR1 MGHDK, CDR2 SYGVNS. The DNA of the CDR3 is TGTGCCAGCACCGCAGGGTGGAACTATGGCTACACCTTC. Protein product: CASTAGWNYGYTF.

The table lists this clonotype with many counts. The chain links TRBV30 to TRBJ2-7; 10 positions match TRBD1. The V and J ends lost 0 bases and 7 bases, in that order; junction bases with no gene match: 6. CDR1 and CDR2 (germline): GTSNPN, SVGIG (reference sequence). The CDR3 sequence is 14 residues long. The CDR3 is CAWSVRQGAREQYF. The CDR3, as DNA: TGTGCCTGGAGTGTTCGACAGGGGGCACGGGAGCAGTACTTC.

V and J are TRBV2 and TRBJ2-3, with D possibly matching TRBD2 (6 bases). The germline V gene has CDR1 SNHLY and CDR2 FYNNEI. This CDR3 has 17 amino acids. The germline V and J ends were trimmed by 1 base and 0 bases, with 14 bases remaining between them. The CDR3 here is CASSEGLTRSSTDTQYF. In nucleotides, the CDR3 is TGTGCCAGCAGTGAAGGCTTGACTAGAAGTAGCACAGATACGCAGTATTTT.

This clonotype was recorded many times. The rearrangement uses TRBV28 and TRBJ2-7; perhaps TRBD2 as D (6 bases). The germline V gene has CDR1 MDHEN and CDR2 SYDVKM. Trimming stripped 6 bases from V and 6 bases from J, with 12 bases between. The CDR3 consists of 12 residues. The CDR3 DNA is TGTGCCAGCAGGGAGGGGTCGGGCGAGCAGTACTTC. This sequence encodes CASREGSGEQYF.

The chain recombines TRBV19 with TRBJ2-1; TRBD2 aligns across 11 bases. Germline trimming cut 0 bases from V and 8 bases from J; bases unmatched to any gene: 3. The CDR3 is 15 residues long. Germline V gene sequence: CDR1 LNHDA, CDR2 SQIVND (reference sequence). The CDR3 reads CASSIEETSGDEQFF. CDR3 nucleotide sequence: TGTGCCAGTAGTATAGAGGAGACTAGCGGGGATGAGCAGTTCTTC.

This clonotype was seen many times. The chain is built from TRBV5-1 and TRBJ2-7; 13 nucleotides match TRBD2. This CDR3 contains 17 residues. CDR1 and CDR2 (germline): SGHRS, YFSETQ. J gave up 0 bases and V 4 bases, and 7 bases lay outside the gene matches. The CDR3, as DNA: TGCGCCAGCAGCCCTGCGACTAGCGGGAGGAGCTCCTACGAGCAGTACTTC. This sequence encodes CASSPATSGRSSYEQYF.

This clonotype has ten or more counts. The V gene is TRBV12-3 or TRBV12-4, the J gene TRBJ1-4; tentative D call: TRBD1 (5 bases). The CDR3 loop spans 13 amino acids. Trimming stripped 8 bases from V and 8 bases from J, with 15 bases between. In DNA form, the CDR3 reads TGTGCCAGCCACGACAGTGACGGAGAAAAACTGTTTTTT. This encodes CASHDSDGEKLFF.

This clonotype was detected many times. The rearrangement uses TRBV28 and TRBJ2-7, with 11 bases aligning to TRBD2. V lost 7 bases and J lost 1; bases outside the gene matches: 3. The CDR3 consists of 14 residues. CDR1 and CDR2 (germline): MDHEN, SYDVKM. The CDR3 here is CASITSGGSYEQYF. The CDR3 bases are TGTGCCAGCATTACTAGCGGGGGATCCTACGAGCAGTACTTC.

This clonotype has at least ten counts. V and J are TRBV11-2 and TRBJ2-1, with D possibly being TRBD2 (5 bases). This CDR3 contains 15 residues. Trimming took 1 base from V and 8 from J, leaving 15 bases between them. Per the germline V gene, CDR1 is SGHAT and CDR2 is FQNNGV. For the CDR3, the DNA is TGTGCCAGCAGCTTAGGTCGGAGAGGGCTGGATGAGCAGTTCTTC. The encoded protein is CASSLGRRGLDEQFF.

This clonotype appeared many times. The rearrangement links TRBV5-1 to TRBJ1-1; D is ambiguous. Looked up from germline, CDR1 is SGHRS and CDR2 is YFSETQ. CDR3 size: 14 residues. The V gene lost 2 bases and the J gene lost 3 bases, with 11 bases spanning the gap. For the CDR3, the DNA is TGCGCCAGCAGCTTCGGGCCCCCGGACACTGAAGCTTTCTTT. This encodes CASSFGPPDTEAFF.

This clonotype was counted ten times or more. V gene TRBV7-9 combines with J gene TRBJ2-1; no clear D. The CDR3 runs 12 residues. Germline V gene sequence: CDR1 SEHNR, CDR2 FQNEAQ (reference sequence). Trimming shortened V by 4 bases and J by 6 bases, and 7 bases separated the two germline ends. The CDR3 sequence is CASSSPRNEQFF. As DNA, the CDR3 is TGTGCCAGCAGCTCGCCTCGCAATGAGCAGTTCTTC.

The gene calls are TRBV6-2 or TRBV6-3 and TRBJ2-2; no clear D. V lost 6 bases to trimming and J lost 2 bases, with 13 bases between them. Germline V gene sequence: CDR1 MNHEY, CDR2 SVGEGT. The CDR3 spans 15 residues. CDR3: CASSHGLVNTGELFF. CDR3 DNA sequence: TGTGCCAGCAGCCACGGGCTAGTAAACACCGGGGAGCTGTTTTTT.

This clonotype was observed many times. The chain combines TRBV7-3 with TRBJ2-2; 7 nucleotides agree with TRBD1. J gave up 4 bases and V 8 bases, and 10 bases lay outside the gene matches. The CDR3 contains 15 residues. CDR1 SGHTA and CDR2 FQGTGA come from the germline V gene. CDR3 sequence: CASSDPGQPTGELFF. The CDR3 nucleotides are TGTGCCAGCTCCGATCCGGGACAGCCCACCGGGGAGCTGTTTTTT.

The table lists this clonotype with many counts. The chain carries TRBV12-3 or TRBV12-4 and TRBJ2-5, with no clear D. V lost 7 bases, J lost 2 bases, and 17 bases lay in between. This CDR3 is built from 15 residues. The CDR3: CASTLRGSSQETQYF. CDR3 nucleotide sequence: TGTGCCAGCACCCTCCGCGGCAGCTCTCAAGAGACCCAGTACTTC.

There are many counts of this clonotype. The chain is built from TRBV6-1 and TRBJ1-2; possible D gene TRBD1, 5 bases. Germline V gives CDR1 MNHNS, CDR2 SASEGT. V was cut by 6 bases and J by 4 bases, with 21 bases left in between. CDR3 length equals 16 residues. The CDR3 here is CASRDRLLMGTYGYTF. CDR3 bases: TGTGCCAGCAGAGATCGGCTGCTAATGGGGACCTATGGCTACACCTTC.

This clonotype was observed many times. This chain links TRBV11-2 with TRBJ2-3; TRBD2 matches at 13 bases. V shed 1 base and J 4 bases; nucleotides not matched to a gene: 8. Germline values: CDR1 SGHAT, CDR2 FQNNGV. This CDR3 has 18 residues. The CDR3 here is CASSLGLETSGRSDTQYF. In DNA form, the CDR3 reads TGTGCCAGCAGCTTAGGCCTTGAGACTAGCGGGAGGTCAGATACGCAGTATTTT.

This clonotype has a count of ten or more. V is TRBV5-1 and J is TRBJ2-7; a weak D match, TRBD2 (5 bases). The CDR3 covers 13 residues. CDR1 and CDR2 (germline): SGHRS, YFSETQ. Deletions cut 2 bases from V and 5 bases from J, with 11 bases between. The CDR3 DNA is TGCGCCAGCAGCTTACCTGGGAGCGACGAGCAGTACTTC. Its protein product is CASSLPGSDEQYF.

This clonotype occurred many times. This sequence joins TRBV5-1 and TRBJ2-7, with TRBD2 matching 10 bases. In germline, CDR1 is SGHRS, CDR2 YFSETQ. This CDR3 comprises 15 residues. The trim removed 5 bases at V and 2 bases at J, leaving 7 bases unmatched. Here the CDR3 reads CASSFGTSATYEQYF. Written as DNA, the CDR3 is TGCGCCAGCAGTTTTGGGACTAGCGCGACCTACGAGCAGTACTTC.

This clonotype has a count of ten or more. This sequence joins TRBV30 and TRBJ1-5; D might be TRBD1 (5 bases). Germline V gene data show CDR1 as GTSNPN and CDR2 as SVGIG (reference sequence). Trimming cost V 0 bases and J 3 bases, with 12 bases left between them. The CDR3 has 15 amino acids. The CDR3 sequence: CAWSVPGIFNQPQHF. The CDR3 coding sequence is TGTGCCTGGAGTGTACCAGGGATTTTCAATCAGCCCCAGCATTTT.